The next 22 T cell receptor beta chains were all read from a single sample in a study of early T cells in non-severe SARS-CoV-2 infection. TCRdb ran MiXCR on the 5' RACE reads and lists one entry per CDR3 protein. The sample holds fewer than 85,000 distinct CDR3 sequences, approximately 12% seen once. What was sequenced was whole blood. Receptors originate from an adult who was a healthcare worker with PCR-confirmed SARS-CoV-2 infection or an uninfected control (not recorded which).

The rearrangement links TRBV5-1 to TRBJ1-1, with D unresolved. CDR3 length equals 14 residues. Germline assignment: CDR1 SGHRS and CDR2 YFSETQ. Trimming shortened V by 0 bases and J by 8 bases, and 14 bases separated the two germline ends. The CDR3: CASSLGGKTIEAFF. CDR3 bases: TGCGCCAGCAGCTTGGGGGGTAAGACGATAGAAGCTTTCTTT.

This clonotype occurred many times. The chain carries TRBV12-5 and TRBJ1-2, with D possibly matching TRBD1 (5 bases). This CDR3 comprises 15 residues. Germline V lookup: CDR1 LGHNT, CDR2 FRNRAP. Trimming pared 5 bases from V and 4 bases from J, leaving 17 bases between. CDR3 in amino acids: CASGGIQKTAYGYTF. The DNA for the CDR3 is TGTGCTAGTGGTGGAATACAAAAGACAGCCTATGGCTACACCTTC.

The chain employs TRBV7-2 and TRBJ2-7; D is ambiguous. Trimming left V 6 bases short and J 6 bases short, with 18 bases between. CDR3 length equals 14 residues. Per the germline V gene, CDR1 is SGHTA and CDR2 is FQGNSA. CDR3: CASSFEPWSGEQYF. The CDR3 nucleotides are TGTGCCAGCAGTTTTGAACCTTGGAGTGGCGAGCAGTACTTC.

Details on this clonotype: This may stem from a read error, because a much larger clone lies one nucleotide away. The rearrangement uses TRBV7-8 and TRBJ2-1; 9 nucleotides align to TRBD1. With V trimmed by 7 bases and J by 8 bases, 12 bases remained unmatched. Germline V lookup: CDR1 SGHVS, CDR2 FQNEAQ. The CDR3 runs to 15 residues. CDR3 amino acids: CASKPTGGAGDEQFF. CDR3 nucleotides: TGTGCCAGCAAACCCACAGGGGGCGCCGGAGATGAGCAGTTCTTC. The full variable domain, completed using reference TRBV7-8 and TRBJ2-1, is GAGVSQSPRYKVAKRGQDVALRCDPISGHVSLFWYQQALGQGPEFLTYFQNEAQLDKSGLPSDRFFAERPEGSVSTLKIQRTQQEDSAVYLCASKPTGGAGDEQFFGPGTRLTVL.

In this sample, this clonotype turned up many times. V usage is TRBV21-1 and J usage is TRBJ2-7; no check of the table's D call, TRBD2, against the DNA was made. TRBV21-1 has pseudogene status. This CDR3 region has 15 residues. The chain's CDR3 is CASSSRGAGAREQYF. The DNA of the CDR3 is TGTGCCAGCAGCTCGAGGGGAGCGGGAGCCCGCGAGCAGTACTTC.

This clonotype was observed at least ten times. The V gene is TRBV7-9, the J gene TRBJ2-1; 9 positions match TRBD1. Germline values: CDR1 SEHNR, CDR2 FQNEAQ (reference sequence). This CDR3 spans 16 amino acids. V trimming: 5 bases; J trimming: 5 bases; junction bases outside the gene matches: 10. This CDR3 is CASSGDTGGPNNEQFF. The DNA of the CDR3 is TGTGCCAGCAGCGGAGACACAGGGGGCCCCAACAATGAGCAGTTCTTC.

The table lists this clonotype with many counts. This rearrangement joins TRBV6-2 or TRBV6-3 to TRBJ1-1, with D possibly being TRBD1 (5 bases). V was cut by 4 bases and J by 6 bases, with 18 bases left in between. Germline V CDR1 and CDR2: MNHEY, SVGEGT. The CDR3 is 15 amino acids. The CDR3 loop is CASSSAGPELAEAFF. In nucleotides, the CDR3 is TGTGCCAGCAGTTCCGCGGGACCCGAACTGGCTGAAGCTTTCTTT.

The V call is TRBV21-1, the J call TRBJ2-7. TRBV21-1 is a documented pseudogene. This CDR3 contains 14 residues. CDR3 sequence reads: CASSKSGVVNEQYF. CDR3 in DNA: TGTGCCAGCAGCAAGAGTGGGGTGGTCAACGAGCAGTACTTC.

This sequence joins TRBV20-1 and TRBJ1-1; weak D call: TRBD1 (5 bases). Germline lookup yields CDR1 DFQATT and CDR2 SNEGSKA (reference sequence). The CDR3 spans 14 residues. V lost 6 bases and J lost 4, with 18 bases in between. CDR3 residues: CSARDATKRTEAFF. For the CDR3, the DNA is TGCAGTGCAAGGGACGCCACTAAACGCACTGAAGCTTTCTTT.

This clonotype has ten or more counts. This sequence joins TRBV29-1 and TRBJ2-7, with D hard to call. V gave up 7 bases and J gave up 6 bases, with 22 bases separating them. Germline CDR1 is SQVTM and CDR2 is ANQGSEA. The CDR3 has 14 amino acids. In nucleotides, the CDR3 is TGCAGCGCTGGAGCTAGGCTATCTTTTACCGAGCAGTACTTC. It translates to CSAGARLSFTEQYF.

V is TRBV20-1 and J is TRBJ2-5; 9 bases line up with TRBD1. The germline gives CDR1 DFQATT, CDR2 SNEGSKA (reference sequence). The length of the CDR3 is 12 residues. V dropped 5 bases and J dropped 4; count of bases not matched to a gene: 2. This CDR3 is CSAAGQGETQYF. The CDR3 bases are TGCAGTGCTGCGGGACAGGGAGAGACCCAGTACTTC.

This chain connects TRBV6-2 or TRBV6-3 to TRBJ2-7, with unresolved D. This CDR3 comprises 13 residues. The V gene's germline CDR1 is MNHEY and CDR2 SVGEGT. With 2 bases removed from V and 0 bases from J, the gap between germline ends came to 5 bases. The CDR3 sequence is CASSYQDSYEQYF. The DNA of the CDR3 is TGTGCCAGCAGTTACCAGGACTCCTACGAGCAGTACTTC.

This clonotype was detected ten times or more. The chain uses TRBV12-3 or TRBV12-4 and TRBJ1-3; weak D call: TRBD1 (6 bases). V was trimmed by 2 bases and J by 0 bases, leaving 23 bases between them. The length of the CDR3 is 20 residues. This chain's CDR3 is CASSLRFRQGRGDSGNTIYF. The CDR3 nucleotides are TGTGCCAGCAGTTTAAGGTTCCGGCAGGGGCGCGGGGACTCTGGAAACACCATATATTTT.

This chain connects TRBV24-1 to TRBJ2-5; D possibly corresponds to TRBD2 (6 bases). The CDR3 is 17 residues long. Trimming took 1 base from V and 1 from J, leaving 15 bases between them. Germline CDR1 reads KGHDR; CDR2 reads SFDVKD. The DNA for the CDR3 is TGTGCCACCAGTGATTTTAGGGCAGGAGGGGCCCAAGAGACCCAGTACTTC. Translated: CATSDFRAGGAQETQYF.

This clonotype has a count of ten or more. One end of the junction varies from germline; a read error may be responsible. The chain couples TRBV7-6 to TRBJ2-5, with TRBD2 matching 11 bases. The CDR3 consists of 16 residues. Per germline, CDR1 SGHVS and CDR2 FNYEAQ. The chain's CDR3 is CASSLGPGTSGGEPNF. DNA for the CDR3: TGTGCCAGCAGCTTAGGCCCTGGGACTAGCGGAGGGGAGCCGAACTTC.

The chain joins TRBV7-6 to TRBJ1-5; D ambiguous. There are 13 residues in the CDR3. Germline V gives CDR1 SGHVS, CDR2 FNYEAQ. Trimming removed 3 bases from V and 4 bases from J, with 7 bases in between. CDR3 nucleotide sequence: TGTGCCAGCAGCTTGGAGCAAAATCAGCCCCAGCATTTT. It codes for CASSLEQNQPQHF.

The chain uses TRBV18 and TRBJ2-1; 9 bases agree with TRBD1. Germline values: CDR1 KGHSH, CDR2 LQKENI. The CDR3 spans 15 residues. The V and J ends lost 4 bases and 7 bases, in that order; junction bases with no gene match: 8. CDR3 in DNA: TGTGCCAGCTCACTGGCCGGGACAGGGCGGAATGAGCAGTTCTTC. This sequence encodes CASSLAGTGRNEQFF.

V usage is TRBV20-1 and J usage is TRBJ2-7; 9 nucleotides match TRBD1. V lost 3 bases to trimming and J lost 1 base; unmatched junction nucleotides: 7. CDR1 is DFQATT and CDR2 is SNEGSKA in the germline V gene (reference sequence). CDR3 size: 15 residues. The CDR3 loop reads CSARDPGQGSYEQYF. Here the CDR3 DNA reads TGCAGTGCTAGGGACCCGGGACAGGGATCCTACGAGCAGTACTTC.

The V gene is TRBV29-1, the J gene TRBJ1-2; possibly TRBD1 for D (5 bases). Germline V gene lookup returns CDR1 SQVTM and CDR2 ANQGSEA. With 7 bases removed from V and 4 bases from J, the gap between germline ends came to 13 bases. This CDR3 is 12 amino acids long. The DNA for the CDR3 is TGCAGCGGTCAGGGCCTGTCCTATGGCTACACCTTC. Translation gives CSGQGLSYGYTF.

The chain combines TRBV4-1 with TRBJ2-5; possibly TRBD1 for D (6 bases). Germline V lookup: CDR1 MGHRA, CDR2 YSYEKL. CDR3 length: 18 amino acids. V dropped 1 base and J dropped 0 bases, with 18 bases sitting between them. CDR3 sequence reads: CASSQAARHTGYQETQYF. Written as DNA, the CDR3 is TGCGCCAGCAGCCAAGCCGCCCGACATACAGGGTACCAAGAGACCCAGTACTTC.

V is TRBV29-1 and J is TRBJ1-2; TRBD1 is a possible D gene (5 bases). Germline values: CDR1 SQVTM, CDR2 ANQGSEA. There are 12 residues in the CDR3. With 4 bases removed from V and 4 bases from J, the gap between germline ends came to 10 bases. CDR3 residues: CSVVSQAYGYTF. In nucleotides, the CDR3 is TGCAGCGTTGTTTCACAGGCCTATGGCTACACCTTC.

This CDR3 is CASSPNQEQFF. The DNA of the CDR3 is TGTGCCAGCAGCCCGAACCAAGAGCAGTTCTTC. This chain joins TRBV7-9 and TRBJ2-1; D not certain. Between the trimmed V and J ends, which lost 5 bases and 10 bases, there was a span of 9 bases. This CDR3 contains 11 residues. The germline CDR1 and CDR2 sequences are SEHNR and FQNEAQ (reference sequence).